These 7 T cell receptor beta chains were sequenced from one sample in a study of T cells after yellow fever vaccination. MiXCR, applied by TCRdb to the 5' RACE reads, yields one record per CDR3 protein. The repertoire holds 350,000 to 550,000 distinct CDR3 sequences, approximately 19% seen once, with about a sixth in the top ten. Sequenced material: PBMCs, taken before the yellow fever booster vaccination. All receptors derive from a man between 18 and 29 years old who received the YFV17D yellow fever vaccine.

The V call is TRBV12-3 or TRBV12-4, the J call TRBJ2-7; 7 bases align to TRBD2. The CDR3 has 14 amino acids. V lost 2 bases, J lost 2 bases, and 3 bases stayed unmatched. The CDR3, as DNA: TGTGCCAGCAGTTTACGGGGGGTTACCTACGAGCAGTACTTC. It codes for CASSLRGVTYEQYF.

The chain has TRBV20-1 and TRBJ2-7; D is ambiguous. V was trimmed by 1 base and J by 0 bases, leaving 10 bases between them. Germline V gives CDR1 DFQATT, CDR2 SNEGSKA (reference sequence). This CDR3 comprises 14 residues. The CDR3 reads CSARGRPSSYEQYF. CDR3 bases: TGCAGTGCTAGAGGCAGGCCAAGCTCCTACGAGCAGTACTTC.

This clonotype occurred a few times. The chain joins TRBV12-3 or TRBV12-4 to TRBJ2-7; D uncertain. Trimming took 5 bases from V and 7 from J, leaving 12 bases between them. The CDR3 sequence is 12 residues long. The CDR3 DNA reads as TGTGCCAGCAGTCGAGACTCACAGGAGCAGTACGTC. Translated, it gives CASSRDSQEQYV.

This clonotype was detected only a few times. The chain links TRBV5-1 to TRBJ2-5; 9 bases align to TRBD1. Trimming cost V 5 bases and J 5 bases; bases outside gene matches: 13. The CDR3 loop spans 16 amino acids. Germline lookup yields CDR1 SGHRS and CDR2 YFSETQ. The CDR3 sequence: CASSFLWDRASETQYF. CDR3 bases: TGCGCCAGCAGTTTCCTATGGGACAGGGCTTCCGAGACCCAGTACTTC.

In this sample, this clonotype turned up many times. The DNA for the CDR3 is TGTGCCAGCAGGGCTAGCGGGGGGGCTGAGCAGTTCTTC. This gives the protein CASRASGGAEQFF. The rearrangement links TRBV11-3 to TRBJ2-1; TRBD2 matches 12 bases. The CDR3 totals 13 residues. J was trimmed by 9 bases and V by 6 bases; bases with no gene match: 3. Germline V gene lookup returns CDR1 SGHNT and CDR2 YENEEA.

This chain connects TRBV5-5 to TRBJ1-1; no firm D call. CDR3 size: 15 residues. Between the trimmed V and J ends, which lost 2 bases and 0 bases, there was a span of 11 bases. Germline loops: CDR1 SGHKS, CDR2 YYEKEE (reference sequence). The CDR3 coding sequence is TGTGCCAGCAGCTTTTCGATGGCTTTGAACACTGAAGCTTTCTTT. Protein: CASSFSMALNTEAFF.

This chain uses TRBV5-1 with TRBJ1-4; D uncertain. The CDR3 sequence is 14 residues long. In germline, CDR1 is SGHRS, CDR2 YFSETQ. V was cut by 0 bases and J by 8 bases, with 11 bases left in between. The CDR3 sequence is CASSLASEVEKLFF. The CDR3 nucleotides read TGCGCCAGCAGCTTGGCCAGCGAGGTCGAAAAACTGTTTTTT.